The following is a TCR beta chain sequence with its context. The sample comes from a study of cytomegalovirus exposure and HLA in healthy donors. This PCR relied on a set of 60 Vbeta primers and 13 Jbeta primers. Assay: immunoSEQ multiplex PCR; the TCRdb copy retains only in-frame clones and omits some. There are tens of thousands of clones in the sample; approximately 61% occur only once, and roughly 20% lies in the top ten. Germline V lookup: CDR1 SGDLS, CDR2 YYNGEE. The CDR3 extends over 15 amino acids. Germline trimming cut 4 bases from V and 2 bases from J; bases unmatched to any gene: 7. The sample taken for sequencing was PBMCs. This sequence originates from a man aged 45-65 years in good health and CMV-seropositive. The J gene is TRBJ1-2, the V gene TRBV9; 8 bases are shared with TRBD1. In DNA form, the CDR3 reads TGTGCCAGCAGCACTCACAGGGGGGAGAACTATGGCTACACCTTC. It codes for CASSTHRGENYGYTF.